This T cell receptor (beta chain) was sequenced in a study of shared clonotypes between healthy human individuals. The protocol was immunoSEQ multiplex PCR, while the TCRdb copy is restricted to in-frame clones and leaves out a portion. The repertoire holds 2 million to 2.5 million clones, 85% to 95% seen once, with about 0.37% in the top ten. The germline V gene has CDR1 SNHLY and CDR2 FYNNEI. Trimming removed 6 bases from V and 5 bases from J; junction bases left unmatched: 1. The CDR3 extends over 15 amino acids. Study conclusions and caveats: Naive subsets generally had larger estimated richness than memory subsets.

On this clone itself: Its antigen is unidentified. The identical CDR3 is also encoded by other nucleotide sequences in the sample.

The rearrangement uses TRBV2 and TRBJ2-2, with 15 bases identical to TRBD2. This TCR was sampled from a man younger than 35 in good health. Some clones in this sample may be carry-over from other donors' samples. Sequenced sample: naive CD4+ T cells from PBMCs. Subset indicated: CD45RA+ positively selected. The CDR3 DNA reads TGTGCCAGCAGAGGACTAGCGGGAGGGACCGGGGAGCTGTTTTTT. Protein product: CASRGLAGGTGELFF.